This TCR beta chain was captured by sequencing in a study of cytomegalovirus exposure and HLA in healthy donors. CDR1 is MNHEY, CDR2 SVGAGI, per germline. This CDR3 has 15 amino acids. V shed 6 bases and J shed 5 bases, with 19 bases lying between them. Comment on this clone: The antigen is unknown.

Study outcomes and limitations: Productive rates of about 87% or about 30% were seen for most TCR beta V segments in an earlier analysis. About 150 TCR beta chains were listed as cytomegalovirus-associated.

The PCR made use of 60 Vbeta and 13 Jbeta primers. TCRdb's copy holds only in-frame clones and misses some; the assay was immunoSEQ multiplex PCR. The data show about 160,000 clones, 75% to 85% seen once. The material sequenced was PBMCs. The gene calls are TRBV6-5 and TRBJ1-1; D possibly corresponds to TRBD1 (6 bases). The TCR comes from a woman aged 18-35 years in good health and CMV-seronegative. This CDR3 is CASSLRKQGRTEAFF. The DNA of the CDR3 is TGTGCCAGCAGCCTACGGAAACAGGGTCGGACTGAAGCTTTCTTT.